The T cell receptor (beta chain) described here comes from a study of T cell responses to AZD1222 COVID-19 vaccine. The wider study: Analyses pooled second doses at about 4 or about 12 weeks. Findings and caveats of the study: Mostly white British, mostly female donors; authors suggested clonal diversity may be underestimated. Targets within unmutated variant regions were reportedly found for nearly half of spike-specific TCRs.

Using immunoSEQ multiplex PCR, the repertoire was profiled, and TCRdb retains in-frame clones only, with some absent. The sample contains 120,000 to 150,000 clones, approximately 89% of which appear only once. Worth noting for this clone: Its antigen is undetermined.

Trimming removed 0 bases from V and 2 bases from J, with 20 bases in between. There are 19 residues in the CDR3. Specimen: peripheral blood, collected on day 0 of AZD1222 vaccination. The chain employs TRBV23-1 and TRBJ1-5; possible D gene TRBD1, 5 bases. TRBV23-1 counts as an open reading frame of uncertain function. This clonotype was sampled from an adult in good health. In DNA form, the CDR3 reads TGCGCCAGCAGTCAATCCCAAACCTTAGGGGACGACGGCAATCAGCCCCAGCATTTT. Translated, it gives CASSQSQTLGDDGNQPQHF.